These T cell receptor beta chains were read from a single sample in a study of control samples from healthy donors and cancer patients. Libraries were prepared by immunoSEQ multiplex PCR; TCRdb keeps only in-frame clonotypes and omits some of them. The sample yields about 49,000 clones, just over 85% seen once. The sample was PBMCs. The receptors shown here come from a woman in her fifties or sixties with lung cancer. Both conserved end residues are part of each CDR3. Each record gives: clone size, V gene, J gene, D gene, CDR3 DNA, CDR3 protein. The D gene is left open where the match is weak. Where a row states a size, it is once, few, many or the class of an expanded clone; other rows omit it.

>NA|TRBV11-3|TRBJ2-1|NA
TGTGCCAGCAGCCGAGACGGACCAGGGGACAATGAGCAGTTCTTC
CASSRDGPGDNEQFF
>NA|TRBV29-1|TRBJ2-2|NA
TGCAGCGTTGAAGTACCGTCCGGGGAGCTGTTTTTT
CSVEVPSGELFF
>NA|TRBV7-8|TRBJ1-1|TRBD1
TGTGCCAGCAGCTTACCAGCAGGGACAGGGGGCACTGAAGCTTTCTTT
CASSLPAGTGGTEAFF
>few|TRBV5-5|TRBJ1-1|NA
TGTGCCAGCAGCCCCGTCCGGACGAGCCCGAACACTGAAGCTTTCTTT
CASSPVRTSPNTEAFF
>few|TRBV12-3/TRBV12-4|TRBJ1-1|NA
TGTGCCAGCAGTTTATCCAGGACTGAAGCTTTCTTT
CASSLSRTEAFF
>NA|TRBV5-8|TRBJ1-1|NA
TGTGCCAGCAGCTTTCCGGGGACAAGAGCTTTCTTT
CASSFPGTRAFF
>NA|TRBV30|TRBJ1-1|NA
TGTGCCTACCTGGGGGGGCCCACTGAAGCTTTCTTT
CAYLGGPTEAFF
>medium-sized|TRBV19|TRBJ2-1|NA
TGTGCCAGTAGTTTTGGGCAGAAAAACAATGAGCAGTTCTTC
CASSFGQKNNEQFF
>NA|TRBV6-5|TRBJ2-2|NA
TGTGCCAGCACCGAAAGAGGGAACACCGGGGAGCTGTTTTTT
CASTERGNTGELFF
>few|TRBV7-9|TRBJ1-6|NA
TGTGCCAGCAGCCTCGGGGTATCCTATAATTCACCCCTCCACTTT
CASSLGVSYNSPLHF
>NA|TRBV29-1|TRBJ1-1|TRBD1
TGCAGCGCTGTCGGAGGACAGGGGAAGAACACTGAAGCTTTCTTT
CSAVGGQGKNTEAFF
>NA|TRBV7-2|TRBJ1-4|NA
TGTGCCAGCAGCTTATTTATCGGACTCCATAATGAAAAACTGTTTTTT
CASSLFIGLHNEKLFF
>NA|TRBV4-1|TRBJ1-2|NA
TGCGCCAGCAGCCAAGAAGGAGGCCTCCTTAGGAGGGCCTTC
CASSQEGGLLRRAF
>NA|TRBV29-1|TRBJ2-7|NA
TGCAGCGTTGGAAGGGATGGCCCCTACGAGCAGTACTTC
CSVGRDGPYEQYF
>NA|TRBV4-1|TRBJ1-1|TRBD1
TGCGCCAGCAGCCAAGAGGACAGGGGCCTGAACACTGAAGCTTTCTTT
CASSQEDRGLNTEAFF
>NA|TRBV19|TRBJ1-1|NA
TGTGCCAGTAGTCCCCAAGGGGGGGGGAACACTGAAGCTTTCTTT
CASSPQGGGNTEAFF
>NA|TRBV3-1/TRBV3-2|TRBJ2-1|NA
TGTGCCAGCAGCCAATATCAGGCGGGGCGTGATGAGCAGTTCTTC
CASSQYQAGRDEQFF
>NA|TRBV6-5|TRBJ1-1|TRBD1
TGTGCCAGCAGTAAAAGCACAGGGGGCGAGGAGGCTTTCTTT
CASSKSTGGEEAFF
>NA|TRBV6-5|TRBJ1-4|NA
TGTGCCAGCAGTTACTCCGGGACTCAGGGTGAAAAACTGTTTTTT
CASSYSGTQGEKLFF
>NA|TRBV11-3|TRBJ2-6|NA
TGTGCCAGCAGCTTAGGAGTGGCCGGGGCCAACGTCCTGACTTTC
CASSLGVAGANVLTF
>NA|TRBV7-9|TRBJ2-5|TRBD1
TGTGCCAGCAGCTTCGGACAGGGGGCCACCCAAGAGACCCAGTACTTC
CASSFGQGATQETQYF
>NA|TRBV3-1/TRBV3-2|TRBJ1-1|NA
TGTGCCAGCAGCTACCGAGGGGCCTCCCCATCTTTCTTT
CASSYRGASPSFF
>NA|TRBV5-1|TRBJ2-3|TRBD1
TGCGCCAGCAGTCGCGGACAGGCTAGCACAGATACGCAGTATTTT
CASSRGQASTDTQYF
>NA|TRBV19|TRBJ2-7|TRBD1
TGTGCCAGTAGTACCAGTAGGGACAGCCCTCTGGGGTACGAGCAGTACTTC
CASSTSRDSPLGYEQYF
>NA|TRBV29-1|TRBJ2-3|TRBD2
TGCAGCGTTGATGCGGGGGAGAAAGCTAGCACAGATACGCAGTATTTT
CSVDAGEKASTDTQYF
>NA|TRBV5-1|TRBJ2-5|NA
TGCGCCAGCAGCTTGGACCAAGAGACCCAGTACTTC
CASSLDQETQYF
>NA|TRBV14|TRBJ2-7|NA
TGTGCCAGCAGCCAAGACAGGATCTCCTACGAGCAGTACTTC
CASSQDRISYEQYF
>NA|TRBV4-3|TRBJ2-7|NA
TGCGCCAGCAGCCAAGTGTGGGGGAGTGCGGCCTACGAGCAGTACTTC
CASSQVWGSAAYEQYF
>NA|TRBV19|TRBJ1-4|NA
TGTGCCAGTAGTACGCTCAGGAGGGGGGAAAAACTGTTTTTT
CASSTLRRGEKLFF
>NA|TRBV7-9|TRBJ1-4|TRBD1
TGTGCCAGCAGCCGAAAGGGACAGGGGGATGAAAAACTGTTTTTT
CASSRKGQGDEKLFF
>NA|TRBV18|TRBJ1-5|NA
TGTGCCAGCTCACCGCAGGGTCCGGGCAATCAGCCCCAGCATTTT
CASSPQGPGNQPQHF
>NA|TRBV2|TRBJ1-6|TRBD1
TGTGCCAGCAGTGAAAGTAGATGGCAGGGGGCCGGTAATTCACCCCTCCACTTT
CASSESRWQGAGNSPLHF
>once|TRBV6-5|TRBJ1-1|NA
TGTGCCAGCAGGACAGGCTTTTACATGAACACTGAAGCTTTCTTT
CASRTGFYMNTEAFF
>NA|TRBV7-2|TRBJ1-1|TRBD1
TGTGCCAGCAGCTTAGCGGGGGACAGGGGGCGCTCCACTGAAGCTTTCTTT
CASSLAGDRGRSTEAFF
>NA|TRBV6-5|TRBJ1-1|NA
TGTGCCAGCAGTTACCCCAAGGGGCTTCCGTCTGAAGCTTTCTTT
CASSYPKGLPSEAFF
>once|TRBV6-5|TRBJ1-1|NA
TGTGCCAGCAGGGAGACAGAGAACACTGAAGCTTTCTTT
CASRETENTEAFF
>few|TRBV2|TRBJ2-3|NA
TGTGCCAGCAGTGTAGATACGCAGTATTTT
CASSVDTQYF
>NA|TRBV21-1|TRBJ2-2|NA
TGTGCCAGCAGCCCCCGATATATGAACGGGGAGCTGTTTTTT
CASSPRYMNGELFF
>NA|TRBV21-1|TRBJ1-2|NA
TGTGCCAGCAGCAACGGGGATGGCTACACCTTC
CASSNGDGYTF
>NA|TRBV5-1|TRBJ2-3|NA
TGCGCCAGCAGCTTGGCTTGGGGAACAGATACGCAGTATTTT
CASSLAWGTDTQYF
>NA|TRBV18|TRBJ2-5|NA
TGTGCCAGCTCACCAGGTTTACAGGGAGAGACCCAGTACTTC
CASSPGLQGETQYF